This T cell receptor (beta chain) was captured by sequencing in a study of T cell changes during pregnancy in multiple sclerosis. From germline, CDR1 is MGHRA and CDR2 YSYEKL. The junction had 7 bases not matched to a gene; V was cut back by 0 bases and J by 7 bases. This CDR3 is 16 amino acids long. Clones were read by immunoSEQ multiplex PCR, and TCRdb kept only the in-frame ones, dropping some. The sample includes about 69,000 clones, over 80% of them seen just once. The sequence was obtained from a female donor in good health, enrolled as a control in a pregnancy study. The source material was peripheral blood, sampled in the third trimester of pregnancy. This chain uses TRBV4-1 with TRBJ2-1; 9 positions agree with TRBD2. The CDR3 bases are TGCGCCAGCAGCCAAGATTGGGCGGGGGGGCTGAATGAGCAGTTCTTC. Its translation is CASSQDWAGGLNEQFF.